The 5 T cell receptor beta chains below were found in one sample sequenced in a study of T cells in Graves' hyperthyroidism and ophthalmopathy. Amplified regions were TCR beta CDR3 sequences from RNA transcripts. A first-round RT-PCR of the TCR CDR3 used the HTBI primer set. TCRdb ran MiXCR on the multiplex PCR reads and lists one entry per CDR3 protein. Here the sample spans 300,000 to 400,000 distinct CDR3 sequences, around 13% being singletons. Sequenced material: blood. The receptors were gathered from a woman in her sixties or seventies with Graves' hyperthyroidism.

This clonotype came up many times. The chain couples TRBV3-1 to TRBJ2-1; D might be TRBD2 (7 bases). This CDR3 is 15 amino acids long. Germline CDR1 reads LGHDT; CDR2 reads YNNKEL (reference sequence). Trimming removed 4 bases at V and 0 bases at J, with 10 bases between. The CDR3 nucleotides are TGTGCCAGCAGCCTGGGGGGGCTCTCCTACAATGAGCAGTTCTTC. Amino acids: CASSLGGLSYNEQFF.

This clonotype was observed many times. The gene calls are TRBV11-2 and TRBJ2-1; D is ambiguous. Trimming shortened V by 1 base and J by 8 bases, and 12 bases separated the two germline ends. Germline CDR1 reads SGHAT; CDR2 reads FQNNGV. This CDR3 region has 14 residues. The CDR3 DNA reads as TGTGCCAGCAGCTTAGGGTGGGATGGCGATGAGCAGTTCTTC. Amino acids: CASSLGWDGDEQFF. The full variable domain, with the rest looked up from reference TRBV11-2 and TRBJ2-1, is EAGVAQSPRYKIIEKRQSVAFWCNPISGHATLYWYQQILGQGPKLLIQFQNNGVVDDSQLPKDRFSAERLKGVDSTLKIQPAKLEDSAVYLCASSLGWDGDEQFFGPGTRLTVL.

This clonotype was observed at least ten times. This chain's CDR3 is CASSLSSSGRAGEQFF. The CDR3 coding sequence is TGTGCCAGCAGTTTATCCTCTAGCGGGAGGGCCGGTGAGCAGTTCTTC. This chain connects TRBV28 to TRBJ2-1; 12 positions match TRBD2. The junction had 7 bases not matched to a gene; V was cut back by 1 base and J by 9 bases. This CDR3 spans 16 amino acids. Germline CDR1 and CDR2: MDHEN and SYDVKM.

This clonotype was counted at least ten times. The chain couples TRBV20-1 to TRBJ2-1, with a tentative D call TRBD2 (6 bases). V dropped 5 bases and J dropped 6 bases, with 8 bases sitting between them. Germline assignment: CDR1 DFQATT and CDR2 SNEGSKA (reference sequence). This CDR3 region has 11 residues. The CDR3: CSALLANEQFF. CDR3 coding DNA: TGCAGTGCTTTACTAGCCAATGAGCAGTTCTTC.

This clonotype was detected only a few times. DNA of the CDR3: TGTGCCAGTAGGAAACAGGGCGGCGAGCAGTACTTC. Translation: CASRKQGGEQYF. V and J are TRBV19 and TRBJ2-7; weak D call: TRBD1 (6 bases). This CDR3 spans 12 amino acids. Germline lookup yields CDR1 LNHDA and CDR2 SQIVND (reference sequence). V was trimmed by 6 bases and J by 6 bases, leaving 12 bases between them. The whole variable domain, remainder taken from reference TRBV19 and TRBJ2-7, is DGGITQSPKYLFRKEGQNVTLSCEQNLNHDAMYWYRQDPGQGLRLIYYSQIVNDFQKGDIAEGYSVSREKKESFPLTVTSAQKNPTAFYLCASRKQGGEQYFGPGTRLTVT.